These T cell receptor beta chains were read from a single sample in a study of siplizumab effects on memory and regulatory T cells. Profiling relied on immunoSEQ multiplex PCR, and the TCRdb table lists in-frame clones only, not all of them. Of about 100,000 clones listed, over 90% were seen once; the top ten hold approximately 1.2%. Sequences were obtained from non-Treg CD4+ T cells sorted from blood. These receptors originate from a human donor in good health. The CDR3 runs from the conserved cysteine through the conserved F or W. Each record gives: J gene, D gene, clone size, V gene, CDR3 protein, CDR3 DNA. The D gene is left open where the match is weak. Clone size is given for some rows only: seen once, a few or many times, or a class if the clone is expanded.

j_gene: TRBJ1-2
d_gene: .
abundance: .
v_gene: TRBV9
CDR3aa: CASSVDLRQDYGYTF
CDR3nt: TGTGCCAGCAGCGTGGATCTGCGACAAGACTATGGCTACACCTTC

j_gene: TRBJ2-3
d_gene: .
abundance: .
v_gene: TRBV7-3
CDR3aa: CASSQRGLTTDTQYF
CDR3nt: TGTGCCAGCAGCCAGCGCGGCCTGACCACAGATACGCAGTATTTT

j_gene: TRBJ2-7
d_gene: .
abundance: .
v_gene: TRBV20-1
CDR3aa: CSASPGEQYF
CDR3nt: TGCAGTGCTAGTCCTGGGGAGCAGTACTTC

j_gene: TRBJ1-1
d_gene: .
abundance: once
v_gene: TRBV6-1
CDR3aa: CASSALQNTEAFF
CDR3nt: TGTGCCAGCAGTGCACTGCAGAACACTGAAGCTTTCTTT

j_gene: TRBJ2-5
d_gene: TRBD1
abundance: .
v_gene: TRBV28
CDR3aa: CASSRPSTGEKTQYF
CDR3nt: TGTGCCAGCAGTCGCCCCTCGACAGGGGAAAAGACCCAGTACTTC

j_gene: TRBJ2-6
d_gene: .
abundance: .
v_gene: TRBV4-1
CDR3aa: CASSQARRRGVGANVLTF
CDR3nt: TGCGCCAGCAGCCAGGCGAGAAGGCGGGGAGTTGGGGCCAACGTCCTGACTTTC

j_gene: TRBJ2-6
d_gene: TRBD1
abundance: .
v_gene: TRBV5-1
CDR3aa: CASSPTTGRTGANVLTF
CDR3nt: TGCGCCAGCTCCCCGACGACAGGGCGAACTGGGGCCAACGTCCTGACTTTC

j_gene: TRBJ2-1
d_gene: .
abundance: .
v_gene: TRBV30
CDR3aa: CAAKGGNPYNEQFF
CDR3nt: TGTGCCGCAAAGGGCGGGAATCCCTACAATGAGCAGTTCTTC

j_gene: TRBJ1-5
d_gene: .
abundance: once
v_gene: TRBV2
CDR3aa: CASKGWGQPQHF
CDR3nt: TGTGCCAGCAAGGGGTGGGGGCAGCCCCAGCATTTT

j_gene: TRBJ1-1
d_gene: .
abundance: .
v_gene: TRBV18
CDR3aa: CASSPPNRGAGTEAFF
CDR3nt: TGTGCCAGCTCACCACCCAATCGTGGCGCCGGCACTGAAGCTTTCTTT

j_gene: TRBJ2-4
d_gene: .
abundance: .
v_gene: TRBV5-8
CDR3aa: CASSFNLNIQYF
CDR3nt: TGTGCCAGCAGCTTCAACTTAAACATTCAGTACTTC

j_gene: TRBJ2-5
d_gene: TRBD2
abundance: .
v_gene: TRBV11-2
CDR3aa: CASRVAGGRQETQYF
CDR3nt: TGTGCCAGCAGGGTAGCGGGAGGGCGGCAAGAGACCCAGTACTTC

j_gene: TRBJ1-3
d_gene: TRBD1
abundance: .
v_gene: TRBV29-1
CDR3aa: CSVETPGQGVTIYF
CDR3nt: TGCAGCGTTGAGACCCCGGGACAGGGAGTCACCATATATTTT

j_gene: TRBJ1-5
d_gene: .
abundance: .
v_gene: TRBV18
CDR3aa: CASSGAKLMQHF
CDR3nt: TGTGCCAGCTCAGGGGCGAAGCTGATGCAGCATTTT

j_gene: TRBJ2-5
d_gene: .
abundance: .
v_gene: TRBV7-2
CDR3aa: CASSPRWGGEETQYF
CDR3nt: TGTGCCAGCAGCCCTAGATGGGGAGGTGAAGAGACCCAGTACTTC

j_gene: TRBJ2-1
d_gene: TRBD2
abundance: .
v_gene: TRBV27
CDR3aa: CASSPPVPGLALRGEQFF
CDR3nt: TGTGCCAGCAGTCCGCCGGTACCGGGACTAGCGCTCCGTGGTGAGCAGTTCTTC

j_gene: TRBJ1-4
d_gene: .
abundance: .
v_gene: TRBV28
CDR3aa: CASSDRRTKLFF
CDR3nt: TGTGCCAGCAGTGACCGCAGGACTAAGCTGTTTTTT

j_gene: TRBJ2-5
d_gene: TRBD1
abundance: .
v_gene: TRBV7-9
CDR3aa: CASSTTDRVEETQYF
CDR3nt: TGTGCCAGCAGCACAACGGACAGGGTCGAAGAGACCCAGTACTTC

j_gene: TRBJ1-5
d_gene: .
abundance: .
v_gene: TRBV30
CDR3aa: CAWSVSPNQPQHF
CDR3nt: TGTGCCTGGAGTGTAAGTCCCAATCAGCCCCAGCATTTT

j_gene: TRBJ2-3
d_gene: .
abundance: .
v_gene: TRBV19
CDR3aa: CASSVVGPGTDTQYF
CDR3nt: TGTGCCAGTAGTGTGGTGGGTCCGGGCACAGATACGCAGTATTTT

j_gene: TRBJ1-3
d_gene: .
abundance: few
v_gene: TRBV14
CDR3aa: CASTRTLSGNTIYF
CDR3nt: TGTGCCAGCACGAGGACCCTCTCTGGAAACACCATATATTTT

j_gene: TRBJ2-2
d_gene: .
abundance: .
v_gene: TRBV10-1
CDR3aa: CASSGTIWTGELFF
CDR3nt: TGCGCCAGCAGTGGGACCATTTGGACCGGGGAGCTGTTTTTT

j_gene: TRBJ1-2
d_gene: TRBD1
abundance: .
v_gene: TRBV4-2
CDR3aa: CASSIQGQGGNYGYTF
CDR3nt: TGTGCCAGCAGCATACAGGGACAGGGAGGTAACTATGGCTACACCTTC

j_gene: TRBJ2-5
d_gene: .
abundance: .
v_gene: TRBV5-4
CDR3aa: CASSLGGGETQYF
CDR3nt: TGTGCCAGCAGCTTGGGGGGAGGAGAGACCCAGTACTTC

j_gene: TRBJ2-2
d_gene: TRBD1
abundance: .
v_gene: TRBV9
CDR3aa: CASSLKHPGGSGELFF
CDR3nt: TGTGCCAGCAGCCTAAAACACCCAGGGGGATCCGGGGAGCTGTTTTTT

j_gene: TRBJ1-3
d_gene: TRBD1
abundance: .
v_gene: TRBV5-6
CDR3aa: CVSSLVEGALGNTIYF
CDR3nt: TGTGTCAGCAGCTTGGTGGAGGGGGCGCTCGGAAACACCATATATTTT

j_gene: TRBJ1-5
d_gene: .
abundance: .
v_gene: TRBV6-5
CDR3aa: CASSYGHGNQPQHF
CDR3nt: TGTGCCAGCAGTTACGGACATGGCAATCAGCCCCAGCATTTT

j_gene: TRBJ2-5
d_gene: .
abundance: .
v_gene: TRBV7-9
CDR3aa: CASSLAAQETQYF
CDR3nt: TGTGCCAGCAGCTTAGCAGCCCAAGAGACCCAGTACTTC

j_gene: TRBJ2-5
d_gene: .
abundance: once
v_gene: TRBV5-1
CDR3aa: CASSLGPRRETQYF
CDR3nt: TGCGCCAGCAGCTTGGGACCCCGACGGGAGACCCAGTACTTC

j_gene: TRBJ2-5
d_gene: .
abundance: .
v_gene: TRBV14
CDR3aa: CASSQEWRTQETQYF
CDR3nt: TGTGCCAGCAGCCAAGAGTGGCGTACCCAAGAGACCCAGTACTTC

j_gene: TRBJ2-7
d_gene: TRBD2
abundance: .
v_gene: TRBV11-3
CDR3aa: CASSYQPTSGIYEQYF
CDR3nt: TGTGCCAGCAGCTACCAACCGACTAGCGGGATCTACGAGCAGTACTTC

j_gene: TRBJ1-1
d_gene: TRBD1
abundance: .
v_gene: TRBV6-5
CDR3aa: CASRVTGTVLTEAFF
CDR3nt: TGTGCCAGCAGAGTAACCGGGACAGTCTTAACTGAAGCTTTCTTT

j_gene: TRBJ2-1
d_gene: .
abundance: .
v_gene: TRBV6-5
CDR3aa: CASSSRRDSYNEQFF
CDR3nt: TGTGCCAGCAGTTCCCGTCGCGACTCCTACAATGAGCAGTTCTTC

j_gene: TRBJ2-7
d_gene: TRBD1
abundance: .
v_gene: TRBV28
CDR3aa: CASKGGTGGGEQYF
CDR3nt: TGTGCCAGCAAGGGGGGAACAGGGGGCGGAGAGCAGTACTTC

j_gene: TRBJ1-3
d_gene: TRBD1
abundance: .
v_gene: TRBV5-4
CDR3aa: CASSWGQSGNTIYF
CDR3nt: TGTGCCAGCAGCTGGGGACAGTCTGGAAACACCATATATTTT

j_gene: TRBJ1-1
d_gene: .
abundance: .
v_gene: TRBV4-2
CDR3aa: CASSQDYAGLNTEAFF
CDR3nt: TGTGCCAGCAGCCAAGATTACGCAGGGCTGAACACTGAAGCTTTCTTT

j_gene: TRBJ2-1
d_gene: TRBD2
abundance: .
v_gene: TRBV28
CDR3aa: CASSRMRGTSGRTSYNEQFF
CDR3nt: TGTGCCAGCAGTCGGATGCGTGGGACTAGCGGGAGGACCTCCTACAATGAGCAGTTCTTC

j_gene: TRBJ2-7
d_gene: TRBD2
abundance: .
v_gene: TRBV4-2
CDR3aa: CASGQVPGLADQPYEQYF
CDR3nt: TGTGCCAGCGGCCAAGTCCCGGGACTAGCGGACCAGCCCTACGAGCAGTACTTC